The clone carrying this TCR beta chain was seen a single time. The antigen is undetermined. This entry comes from a study of PD-L1 blockade in urothelial cancer. As for the study in general: Patients commenced atezolizumab at some point between 2014 and 2015, and it was given at 1,200 mg intravenously every 3 weeks. Analysis of the blood was performed 3 weeks (second dose) and 6 weeks after treatment start. Notes on the study in general: In blood sampled pretreatment, TCR clonality below the median predicted better survival.

From germline, CDR1 is SGHRS and CDR2 YFSETQ. Trimming removed 3 bases from V and 7 bases from J, with 19 bases in between. The CDR3 runs 15 residues. Sequencing used immunoSEQ multiplex PCR; TCRdb keeps in-frame clones, though not all of them. This table has under 95,000 clones, 84% appearing once. Regarding time point: pretreatment peripheral blood. Specimen: PBMCs, collected around atezolizumab (anti-PD-L1) treatment. The receptor was derived from a woman aged 65 to 85 with urothelial cancer. V is TRBV5-1 and J is TRBJ2-5, with D possibly TRBD1 on 5 matching bases. The chain's CDR3 is CASSSNPDHTGTQYF. The DNA of the CDR3 is TGCGCCAGCAGCTCGAACCCAGACCATACAGGGACCCAGTACTTC.